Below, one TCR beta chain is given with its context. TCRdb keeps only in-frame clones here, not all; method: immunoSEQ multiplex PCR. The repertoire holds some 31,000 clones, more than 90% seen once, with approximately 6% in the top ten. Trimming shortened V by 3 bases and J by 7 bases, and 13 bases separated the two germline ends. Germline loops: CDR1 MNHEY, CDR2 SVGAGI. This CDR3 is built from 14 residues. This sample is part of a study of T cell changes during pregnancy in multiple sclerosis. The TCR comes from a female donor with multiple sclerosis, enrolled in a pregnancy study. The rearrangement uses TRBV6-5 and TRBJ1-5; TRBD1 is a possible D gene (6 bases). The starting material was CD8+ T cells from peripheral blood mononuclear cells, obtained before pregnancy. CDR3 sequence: CASSYMGAGQPQHF. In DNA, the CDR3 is TGTGCCAGCAGTTATATGGGGGCAGGGCAGCCCCAGCATTTT.